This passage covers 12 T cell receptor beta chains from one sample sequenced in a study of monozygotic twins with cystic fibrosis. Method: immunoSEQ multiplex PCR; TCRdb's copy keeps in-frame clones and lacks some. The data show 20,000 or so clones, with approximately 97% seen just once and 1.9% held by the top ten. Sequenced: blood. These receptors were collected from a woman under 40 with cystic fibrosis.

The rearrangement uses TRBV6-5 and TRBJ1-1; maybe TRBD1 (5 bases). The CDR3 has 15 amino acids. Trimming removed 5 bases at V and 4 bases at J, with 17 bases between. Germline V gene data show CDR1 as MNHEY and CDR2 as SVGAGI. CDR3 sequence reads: CASSPPQGLGTEAFF. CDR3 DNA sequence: TGTGCCAGCAGTCCCCCCCAGGGTTTAGGCACTGAAGCTTTCTTT.

The CDR3 sequence: CASRLDRPTEAFF. As DNA, the CDR3 is TGTGCCAGCAGGTTGGACAGACCCACTGAAGCTTTCTTT. The V gene is TRBV2, the J gene TRBJ1-1; D perhaps matches TRBD1 (6 bases). Per germline, CDR1 SNHLY and CDR2 FYNNEI. The CDR3 is 13 residues long. V was trimmed by 6 bases and J by 4 bases, leaving 12 bases between them.

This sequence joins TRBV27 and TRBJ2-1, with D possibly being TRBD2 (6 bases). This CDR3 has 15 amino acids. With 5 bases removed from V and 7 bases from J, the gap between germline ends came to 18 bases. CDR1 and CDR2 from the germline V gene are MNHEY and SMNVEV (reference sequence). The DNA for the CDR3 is TGTGCCAGCAGTGGAGGGCTGACCTTGAGAAATGAGCAGTTCTTC. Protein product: CASSGGLTLRNEQFF.

This chain's CDR3 is CASGLYSGGTDTQYF. The CDR3, as DNA: TGTGCTAGTGGTTTGTACAGCGGGGGCACAGATACGCAGTATTTT. The rearrangement links TRBV12-5 to TRBJ2-3; 7 nucleotides align to TRBD2. This CDR3 is built from 15 residues. Unmatched junction bases numbered 3, after V lost 2 bases and J lost 1 base. The germline V gene has CDR1 LGHNT and CDR2 FRNRAP.

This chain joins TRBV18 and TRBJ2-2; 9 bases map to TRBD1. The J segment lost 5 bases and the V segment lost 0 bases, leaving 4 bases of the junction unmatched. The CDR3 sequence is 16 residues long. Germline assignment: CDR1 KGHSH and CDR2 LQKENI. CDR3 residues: CASSPPGTGQTGELFF. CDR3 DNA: TGTGCCAGCTCACCACCCGGGACAGGGCAAACCGGGGAGCTGTTTTTT.

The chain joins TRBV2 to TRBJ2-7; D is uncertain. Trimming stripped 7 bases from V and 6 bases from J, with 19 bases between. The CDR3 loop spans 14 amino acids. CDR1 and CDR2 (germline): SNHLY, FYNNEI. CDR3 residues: CASNLIGGNGEQYF. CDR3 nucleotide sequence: TGTGCCAGCAACCTAATAGGTGGGAACGGCGAGCAGTACTTC.

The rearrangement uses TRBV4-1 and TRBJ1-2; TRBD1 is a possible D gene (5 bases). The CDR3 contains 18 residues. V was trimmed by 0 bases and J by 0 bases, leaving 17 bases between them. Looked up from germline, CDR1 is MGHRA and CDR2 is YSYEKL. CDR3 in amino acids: CASSQDTPAGHSNYGYTF. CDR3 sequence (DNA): TGCGCCAGCAGCCAAGATACCCCCGCCGGACATTCTAACTATGGCTACACCTTC.

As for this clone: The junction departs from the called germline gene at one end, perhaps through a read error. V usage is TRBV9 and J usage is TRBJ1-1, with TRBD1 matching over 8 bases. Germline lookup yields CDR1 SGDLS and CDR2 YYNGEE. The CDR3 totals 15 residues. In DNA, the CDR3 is TGTGCCAGCAGCGTAGAGGGACAGGCAAACATTGAAGCTTTCTTT. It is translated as CASSVEGQANIEAFF.

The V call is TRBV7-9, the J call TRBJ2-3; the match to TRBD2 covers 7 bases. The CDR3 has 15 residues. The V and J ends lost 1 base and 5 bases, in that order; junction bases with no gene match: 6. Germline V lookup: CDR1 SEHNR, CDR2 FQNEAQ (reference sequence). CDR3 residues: CASSLGGGFGDTQYF. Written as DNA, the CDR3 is TGTGCCAGCAGCTTAGGGGGGGGATTCGGAGATACGCAGTATTTT.

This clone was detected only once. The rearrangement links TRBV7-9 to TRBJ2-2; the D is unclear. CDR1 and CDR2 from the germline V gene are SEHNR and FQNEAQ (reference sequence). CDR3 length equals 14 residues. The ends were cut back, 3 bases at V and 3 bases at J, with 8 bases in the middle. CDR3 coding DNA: TGTGCCAGCAGCTTCCCTCGGGACACCGGGGAGCTGTTTTTT. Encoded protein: CASSFPRDTGELFF.

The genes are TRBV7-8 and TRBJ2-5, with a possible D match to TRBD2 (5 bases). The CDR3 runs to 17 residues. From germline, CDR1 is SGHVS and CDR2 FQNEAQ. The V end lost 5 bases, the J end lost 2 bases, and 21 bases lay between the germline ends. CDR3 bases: TGTGCCAGCAGCACCCTCGGAGGCATCGTCTTACAAGAGACCCAGTACTTC. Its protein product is CASSTLGGIVLQETQYF.

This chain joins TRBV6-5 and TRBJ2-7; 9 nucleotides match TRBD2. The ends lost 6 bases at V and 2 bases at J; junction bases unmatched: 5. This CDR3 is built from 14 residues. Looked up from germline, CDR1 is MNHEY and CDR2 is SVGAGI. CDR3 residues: CASSASGEAYEQYF. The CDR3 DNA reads TGTGCCAGCAGCGCTAGCGGGGAAGCCTACGAGCAGTACTTC.